The sequence of this TCR beta chain was determined in a study of T cell repertoires in ileal Crohn's disease. Study-level information: Thiopurines (11) or anti-TNF agents (approximately 20) were given postoperatively to about half.

The CDR3 is 13 residues long. Deletions cut 2 bases from V and 6 bases from J, with 8 bases between. Per germline, CDR1 MNHEY and CDR2 SVGAGI. This sample's time point: inflamed ileum from the surgical specimen. Clones were read by immunoSEQ multiplex PCR, and TCRdb kept only the in-frame ones, dropping some. The data hold about 14,000 clones, with 70% to 85% observed a single time. The V call is TRBV6-5, the J call TRBJ1-5, with D tentatively TRBD1 (5 bases). Sequencing was done on a sample of ileal tissue. This sequence was found in an adult with Crohn's disease. Written as DNA, the CDR3 is TGTGCCAGCAGTTACAGGGACCGTCAGCCCCAGCATTTT. This codes for CASSYRDRQPQHF.